This T cell receptor (beta chain) was profiled in a study of T cell responses to AZD1222 COVID-19 vaccine. TCRdb's table, derived via immunoSEQ multiplex PCR, lists solely in-frame clones and lacks some. The profile covers 65,000 to 100,000 clones, with about 90% appearing a single time and 6.9% taken by the ten largest. A note on this clone: What it binds is not known.

Study-wide points: Once two AZD1222 doses were given, Spike-specific TCR breadth and depth went up.

Sequences were derived from peripheral blood, sampled 28 days after the second AZD1222 dose. This sequence originates from an adult who received the AZD1222 COVID-19 vaccine.

CDR3 region: CASHPQGSYGYTF. As DNA, the CDR3 is TGTGCCAGCCATCCCCAGGGGAGCTATGGCTACACCTTC. The V and J genes are TRBV27 and TRBJ1-2; D may be TRBD1 (6 bases). V was trimmed by 8 bases and J by 4 bases, leaving 14 bases between them. Germline V gene sequence: CDR1 MNHEY, CDR2 SMNVEV (reference sequence). The CDR3 length is 13 residues.